This TCR beta chain was sequenced for a study of T cell changes during pregnancy in multiple sclerosis. Some clones are missing from TCRdb's copy, which holds only in-frame ones; the method was immunoSEQ multiplex PCR. The sample carries tens of thousands of clones, approximately 90% recorded once. The V gene lost 2 bases and the J gene lost 0 bases, with 9 bases spanning the gap. This CDR3 comprises 14 residues. The germline V gene has CDR1 SGHRS and CDR2 YFSETQ. The sample was CD4+ T cells from peripheral blood mononuclear cells, taken before pregnancy. The source of this sequence is a female donor with multiple sclerosis, enrolled in a pregnancy study. The chain combines TRBV5-1 with TRBJ2-7; D unresolved. CDR3 amino acids: CASSLEYLSYEQYF. As DNA, the CDR3 is TGCGCCAGCAGCTTAGAGTACCTCTCCTACGAGCAGTACTTC.